The T cell receptor beta chain described here comes from a study of PD-1 blockade in classical Hodgkin lymphoma. As for the study in general: Patients were given intravenous nivolumab, 3 mg/kg, every 2 weeks. Study results and caveats: Similar baseline diversity was found in complete responders and newly diagnosed patients. Researchers reported that CD4+ TCR diversity, though not CD8+, rose significantly by C4D1.

Time point noted: cycle 4 day 1 (C4D1), after six to seven weeks of nivolumab. Autologous stem cell transplantation was followed by relapse in every patient, and brentuximab vedotin exposure varied. Complete response, partial response or progressive disease was recorded as best response. Per germline, CDR1 MDHEN and CDR2 SYDVKM. V lost 3 bases and J lost 4; bases outside the gene matches: 6. CDR3 size: 15 residues. Only in-frame clones appear in the TCRdb table, and some are missing; sequencing was by immunoSEQ multiplex PCR. Among under 40,000 clones listed, 70% to 80% were seen once. About this clone itself: Its antigen remains unknown.

The rearrangement links TRBV28 to TRBJ1-2; 9 nucleotides agree with TRBD1. The receptor comes from a human donor with classical Hodgkin lymphoma. The source was peripheral blood mononuclear cells (PBMCs), collected before the fourth cycle of nivolumab. This CDR3 reads CASSLWGDRAYGYTF. Written as DNA, the CDR3 is TGTGCCAGCAGTTTGTGGGGGGACAGGGCCTATGGCTACACCTTC.